The 8 T cell receptor beta chains below come from one sample, sequenced in a study of Siglec-9 on CD8 T cells in melanoma. The assay was immunoSEQ multiplex PCR, and TCRdb's table has in-frame clones only and misses some. The sample yields some 39,000 clones, about 80% seen once. Sequencing used Siglec-9- CD8+ T cells sorted from blood. The receptor set was obtained from a human donor in good health.

The J gene is TRBJ1-1, the V gene TRBV2; unclear D gene. This CDR3 spans 13 amino acids. CDR1 and CDR2 from the germline V gene are SNHLY and FYNNEI. The V gene lost 5 bases and the J gene lost 7 bases, with 14 bases spanning the gap. CDR3 residues: CASSIFPGREAFF. The CDR3 DNA is TGTGCCAGCAGTATCTTCCCCGGCCGTGAAGCTTTCTTT.

This chain joins TRBV28 and TRBJ2-7; TRBD2 matches 7 bases. Trimming took 3 bases from V and 0 from J; bases not matched to a gene: 5. Germline V gene sequence: CDR1 MDHEN, CDR2 SYDVKM. This CDR3 has 15 amino acids. The CDR3 reads CASSLEAGVSYEQYF. The CDR3 coding sequence is TGTGCCAGCAGTTTGGAGGCGGGAGTCTCCTACGAGCAGTACTTC.

V gene TRBV7-3 combines with J gene TRBJ2-6; D is unresolved. CDR1 and CDR2 (germline): SGHTA, FQGTGA. Trimming cost V 5 bases and J 0 bases, with 11 bases left between them. The CDR3 length is 16 residues. CDR3 loop: CASSPSKGSGANVLTF. For the CDR3, the DNA is TGTGCCAGCAGCCCCTCGAAGGGCTCTGGGGCCAACGTCCTGACTTTC.

The chain carries TRBV15 and TRBJ2-7, with D uncertain. V lost 5 bases and J 6 bases, leaving 17 bases between the germline ends. CDR3 length: 14 residues. CDR1 is LNHNV, CDR2 YYDKDF, per germline (reference sequence). The CDR3 protein is CATSQSSITVEQYF. CDR3 bases: TGTGCCACCAGCCAATCCTCTATTACGGTCGAGCAGTACTTC.

The chain couples TRBV5-6 to TRBJ1-4, with 8 bases matching TRBD1. CDR1 and CDR2 (germline): SGHDT, YYEEEE. Trimming took 4 bases from V and 8 from J; bases not matched to a gene: 7. The CDR3 has 14 amino acids. CDR3 residues: CASSEDREGEKLFF. DNA of the CDR3: TGTGCCAGCAGCGAGGACAGGGAGGGAGAAAAACTGTTTTTT.

V gene TRBV4-1 combines with J gene TRBJ2-5; D is ambiguous. CDR1 is MGHRA, CDR2 YSYEKL, per germline. The CDR3 is 13 amino acids. V dropped 0 bases and J dropped 3 bases, with 5 bases sitting between them. CDR3 protein: CASSQDVEETQYF. CDR3 sequence (DNA): TGCGCCAGCAGCCAAGATGTTGAAGAGACCCAGTACTTC.

V gene TRBV30 combines with J gene TRBJ1-2, with D perhaps matching TRBD1 (5 bases). CDR3 size: 12 residues. CDR1 GTSNPN and CDR2 SVGIG come from the germline V gene (reference sequence). Between the trimmed V and J ends, which lost 5 bases and 4 bases, there was a span of 11 bases. CDR3 amino acids: CAWDSLIYGYTF. The CDR3 coding sequence is TGTGCCTGGGACAGCTTAATCTATGGCTACACCTTC.

The chain links TRBV21-1 to TRBJ2-2; the table gives TRBD1 as D, unverified against the DNA. TRBV21-1 is an annotated pseudogene. The CDR3 extends over 14 amino acids. CDR3 sequence: CASISTQGTGELFF. The CDR3 coding sequence is TGTGCCAGCATCTCCACACAGGGTACCGGGGAGCTGTTTTTT.